This T cell receptor beta chain is from a study of blood T cells in healthy people across ages. General study points: Age brought a roughly linear fall in TCR beta diversity measured per million T cells.

This clonotype was seen at least ten times. Its antigen is undetermined. The junction departs from germline at one end; a sequencing error may be responsible. This CDR3 is built from 12 residues. Germline CDR1 and CDR2: SGHRS and YFSETQ. Combining a sample-barcoded 5' primer with a J-beta primer mix, a second PCR ran for 7 to 11 cycles. From the 5' RACE reads, TCRdb called clonotypes with MiXCR, one entry per CDR3 protein. This table has approximately 680,000 distinct CDR3 sequences, roughly 32% appearing once. This TCR came from a woman older than 75 in good health. The sample comprised blood. This rearrangement joins TRBV5-1 to TRBJ2-7, with unresolved D. The CDR3 spells CASSSSSYEQYF. In DNA form, the CDR3 reads TGTGCCAGCAGTTCGAGCTCCTACGAGCAGTACTTC.